This T cell receptor beta chain stems from a study of cytomegalovirus exposure and HLA in healthy donors. 13 Jbeta primers and 60 Vbeta primers were used for the PCR. Sequenced by immunoSEQ multiplex PCR; TCRdb stores in-frame clones only, minus some. The sample lists some 150,000 clones, roughly 79% seen once, with over 10% in the top ten. Study-wide results and caveats: Analyses of presence/absence relied on an assumption of roughly uniform sequencing depth across donors. Sequencing likely generated an artifact that appeared as a cluster of highly shared sequence variants.

Worth noting for this clone: Antigen specificity is unknown.

V lost 2 bases, J lost 8 bases, and 15 bases lay in between. The CDR3 is made up of 15 amino acids. Germline assignment: CDR1 MGHDK and CDR2 SYGVNS. The chain uses TRBV25-1 and TRBJ1-4; D may be TRBD1 (5 bases). This receptor was identified in a woman aged 50 to 60 in good health and CMV-seronegative. Sequencing was performed on PBMCs. In DNA form, the CDR3 reads TGTGCCAGCAGTGAACCCCGCAGGGTTGACGAAAAACTGTTTTTT. Translating it yields CASSEPRRVDEKLFF.